This paragraph reports one T cell receptor beta chain. This may come from a read error, since a much larger clone is one base off. The sample belongs to a study of CD8+CD57+ T cells in acquired aplastic anemia. Germline CDR1 and CDR2: LGHNA and YNFKEQ. This CDR3 has 17 residues. Patients sequenced had flow cytometry evidence of CD8+CD57+ cell expansion. Every patient was diagnosed with severe acquired aplastic anemia. Among the patients, none had received any therapy at the time of blood sampling. CDR3 and TCR beta VDJ profiling relied on a genomic DNA template. TCRdb ran MiXCR on the reads and lists one entry per CDR3 protein. The top ten hold around 2% of the sample, which has 180,000 or so distinct CDR3 sequences, roughly half seen once.

This chain uses TRBV4-2 with TRBJ2-1; weak D call: TRBD2 (5 bases). The sequenced sample consisted of sorted CD4+, CD8+, or CD8+CD57+ T cells (not recorded which) from PBMCs. This receptor was obtained from a human donor with aplastic anemia. The CDR3 DNA reads as TGTACCAGCAGCCGCGGATTGACCATCTACGGGAACAATGAGCAGTTCTTC. Translating it yields CTSSRGLTIYGNNEQFF.